These 8 T cell receptor beta chains were all obtained from the same sample, sequenced in a study of blood T cell repertoires in COVID-19 (dated by TCRdb to the early 2020s). Library preparation was by the immunoSEQ multiplex PCR assay. Not all clones reach the TCRdb copy of this immuneACCESS table, which keeps in-frame sequences only. Checked studies attribute under half of the gap to unresolved V genes and leave the rest unexplained. Here the sample has around 150,000 clones; 75% to 80% occur a single time. Of the sample, approximately 15% falls within the top ten clones. The sequencing input was peripheral blood. These TCRs come from a woman of 80 years or more with acute or convalescent COVID-19.

Only a few counts were recorded for this clone. The chain combines TRBV2 with TRBJ1-1; TRBD1 matches at 12 bases. This CDR3 has 14 amino acids. V dropped 8 bases and J dropped 8; count of bases not matched to a gene: 9. Germline CDR1 SNHLY, CDR2 FYNNEI. The CDR3 region is CASRRGTGGSEAFF. CDR3 in DNA: TGTGCCAGCCGCCGGGGGACAGGGGGCTCGGAAGCTTTCTTT. Full variable domain (outside the CDR3, taken from reference TRBV2 and TRBJ1-1): EPEVTQTPSHQVTQMGQEVILRCVPISNHLYFYWYRQILGQKVEFLVSFYNNEISEKSEIFDDQFSVERPDGSNFTLKIRSTKLEDSAMYFCASRRGTGGSEAFFGQGTRLTVV.

The genes are TRBV5-1 and TRBJ2-7; D possibly corresponds to TRBD2 (7 bases). The V end lost 5 bases, the J end lost 6 bases, and 15 bases lay between the germline ends. The CDR3 length is 13 residues. Germline V gene sequence: CDR1 SGHRS, CDR2 YFSETQ. The CDR3 region is CASRTGGEGEQYF. CDR3 DNA: TGCGCCAGCAGGACGGGGGGCGAGGGCGAGCAGTACTTC.

The V and J genes are TRBV6-5 and TRBJ2-1; 8 nucleotides match TRBD1. V shed 0 bases, J shed 5 bases, and the junction held 3 bases outside the gene matches. The germline gives CDR1 MNHEY, CDR2 SVGAGI. There are 15 residues in the CDR3. In nucleotides, the CDR3 is TGTGCCAGCAGTTACTCGCAGGGGGCCCACAATGAGCAGTTCTTC. Its protein is CASSYSQGAHNEQFF.

In this sample, this clone turned up a few times. V and J are TRBV5-1 and TRBJ1-1; D gene unclear. Trimming took off 2 bases at V and 0 bases at J, with 5 bases between the two ends. Germline V lookup: CDR1 SGHRS, CDR2 YFSETQ. The CDR3 covers 13 residues. The CDR3 reads CASSFSMNTEAFF. CDR3 DNA: TGCGCCAGCAGCTTTTCCATGAACACTGAAGCTTTCTTT.

CDR3 nucleotides: TGCGCCAGCAGCTTGGGACTAGCGGGATCTGGGGAGCAGTTCTTC. It yields the protein CASSLGLAGSGEQFF. The V gene is TRBV5-1, the J gene TRBJ2-1, with TRBD2 identical over 11 bases. The V segment lost 0 bases and the J segment 10 bases; nucleotides outside the gene matches: 6. This CDR3 comprises 15 residues. Germline assignment: CDR1 SGHRS and CDR2 YFSETQ.

This sequence joins TRBV5-8 and TRBJ1-2, with 9 bases fitting TRBD1. J was trimmed by 7 bases and V by 0 bases; bases with no gene match: 10. Germline CDR1 reads SGHTS; CDR2 reads YDEGEE. The CDR3 length is 16 residues. CDR3 protein: CASSLATSGQGRGYTF. CDR3 nucleotide sequence: TGTGCCAGCAGCTTGGCGACCTCGGGACAGGGTCGTGGCTACACCTTC.

With respect to this clone: At one end, the junction sequence differs from germline, possibly due to a read error. The chain employs TRBV7-7 and TRBJ1-1; D is uncertain. Germline V gene lookup returns CDR1 SSHAT and CDR2 FNYEAQ (reference sequence). The CDR3 is 13 amino acids. CDR3 DNA sequence: TGTGCTAGCAGCTTAGAGCGGAACACTGAAGCTTTCTTT. This sequence encodes CASSLERNTEAFF.

This clone was observed once. The V call is TRBV12-3 or TRBV12-4, the J call TRBJ1-2, with unresolved D. CDR3 length equals 13 residues. V lost 3 bases and J 7 bases, leaving 12 bases between the germline ends. CDR3: CASSLGEGGGYTF. The DNA for the CDR3 is TGTGCCAGCAGTTTGGGCGAGGGAGGTGGCTACACCTTC.